This is a list of T cell receptor beta chains from one sample in a study of identical twins. MiXCR, applied by TCRdb to the 5' RACE reads, yields one record per CDR3 protein. Seen here are a few hundred thousand distinct CDR3 sequences, approximately 12% observed once, and the top ten hold approximately 4%. The same data also went into a second study, on yellow fever vaccine responses in identical twins.

The source material was memory (CD45RO+) T cells sorted from blood. The receptor set was obtained from a young woman in good health. CDR3s include the opening cysteine and the closing phenylalanine or tryptophan. The D gene is left open where the match is weak. Size is omitted from some rows. Given values are once, few, many or a class for expanded clones.

abundance	v_gene	d_gene	j_gene	CDR3nt	CDR3aa
NA	TRBV24-1	NA	TRBJ2-1	TGTGCCACCAGTGATGGTCCAGGATCGGGCTACAATGAGCAGTTCTTC	CATSDGPGSGYNEQFF
many	TRBV20-1	TRBD2	TRBJ2-5	TGCAGTGCTTCACTCGCGGGGGGGCCGTTAGAGACCCAGTACTTC	CSASLAGGPLETQYF
few	TRBV6-6	NA	TRBJ2-1	TGTGCCAGCAGAACAGGTTCCTACAATGAGCAGTTCTTC	CASRTGSYNEQFF
NA	TRBV7-9	NA	TRBJ2-7	TGTGCCAGCAGCAACCCCAGATACGAGCAGTACTTC	CASSNPRYEQYF
few	TRBV20-1	TRBD2	TRBJ2-1	TGCAGTGCGGTGCGGGGGGGCCAATATGAGCAGTTCTTC	CSAVRGGQYEQFF
few	TRBV4-3	NA	TRBJ2-2	TGCGCCAGCAGCCAAGGGACAGCAAACCGGGGGGAGCTGTTTTTT	CASSQGTANRGELFF
NA	TRBV20-1	NA	TRBJ1-2	TGCAGTGCTAGGACCAACACAGGGATAAGAGGATCTACCTTC	CSARTNTGIRGSTF
few	TRBV7-9	NA	TRBJ2-6	TGTGCCAGCAGCCCGTCCCGGGGAACCTCTGGGGCCAACGTCCTGACTTTC	CASSPSRGTSGANVLTF
many	TRBV7-9	TRBD1	TRBJ2-5	TGTGCCAGCAGCCAGGGGGCCTTAATCCAAGAGACCCAGTACTTC	CASSQGALIQETQYF
NA	TRBV6-1	NA	TRBJ2-7	TGTGCCAGCAGTAGCAGGAAGGGATACGAGCAGTACTTC	CASSSRKGYEQYF
few	TRBV4-3	NA	TRBJ2-3	TGCGCCAGCAGCCAAGATTGGTCCCCAGATACGCAGTATTTT	CASSQDWSPDTQYF
NA	TRBV6-2/TRBV6-3	TRBD2	TRBJ2-1	TGTGCCAGCAGTCGACCGGGACTAGCGGGAGGGCCCTCCTACAATGAGCAGTTCTTC	CASSRPGLAGGPSYNEQFF
few	TRBV12-3/TRBV12-4	TRBD1	TRBJ2-6	TGTGCCAGCAGTTCCGGGACAGGCCACTCTGGGGCCAACGTCCTGACTTTC	CASSSGTGHSGANVLTF
NA	TRBV7-2	TRBD1	TRBJ1-2	TGTGCCAGCAGCTTAGCTCGATACAGGGGGGGGTATGGCTACACCTTC	CASSLARYRGGYGYTF
NA	TRBV20-1	NA	TRBJ2-1	TGCAGCCCTAACTACGGGTATGAGCAGTTCTTC	CSPNYGYEQFF
many	TRBV5-1	NA	TRBJ2-4	TGCGCCAGCAGCCACGGCGCGCCCGCCAAAAACATTCAGTACTTC	CASSHGAPAKNIQYF
NA	TRBV4-3	NA	TRBJ2-1	TGCGCCAGCAGCCTGGGGCAGGTGCACAATGAGCAGTTCTTC	CASSLGQVHNEQFF
once	TRBV11-2	NA	TRBJ2-1	TGTGCCAGCAGCCACTATAGCCCCGGGACCACTAATGAGCAGTTCTTC	CASSHYSPGTTNEQFF
NA	TRBV5-5	NA	TRBJ1-2	TGTGCCAGCAGCTTTAACAGATATGGCTACACCTTC	CASSFNRYGYTF
NA	TRBV12-3/TRBV12-4	NA	TRBJ1-5	TGTGCCAGCAGTCAACAGGGTGGGGATCAGCCCCAGCATTTT	CASSQQGGDQPQHF
once	TRBV6-6	NA	TRBJ2-5	TGTGCCAGCAGAAGGGGTGAGGGAGAGACCCAGTACTTC	CASRRGEGETQYF
NA	TRBV9	NA	TRBJ2-1	TGTGCCAGCAGCCCCACGGGACTGTTGGTGAGCAATGAGCAGTTCTTC	CASSPTGLLVSNEQFF
NA	TRBV15	TRBD2	TRBJ2-1	TGTGCCACAAAGCCAGGACTAGCGGGGGGGAATGAGCAGTTCTTC	CATKPGLAGGNEQFF
NA	TRBV19	TRBD1	TRBJ1-1	TGTGCCAGTAGTGCGGGACAGGGATTTGATGAAGCTTTCTTT	CASSAGQGFDEAFF
many	TRBV7-2	NA	TRBJ2-1	TGTGCCAGCAGCCGGCCGGCAACCAATGAGCAGTTCTTC	CASSRPATNEQFF
many	TRBV7-2	NA	TRBJ2-2	TGTGCCAGCAGCCTATACCGGGGGGAGCTGTTTTTT	CASSLYRGELFF
few	TRBV4-3	TRBD2	TRBJ2-1	TGCGCCAGCAGCCAAGCGACTAGCGGGTTCTACAATGAGCAGTTCTTC	CASSQATSGFYNEQFF
NA	TRBV18	NA	TRBJ2-4	TGTGCCAGCTCACCACCCGGTGCCAAAAACATTCAGTACTTC	CASSPPGAKNIQYF
many	TRBV12-3/TRBV12-4	NA	TRBJ2-7	TGTGCCAGCAGGAAAGGACAGACCTTCAAGCAGTACTTC	CASRKGQTFKQYF
NA	TRBV18	NA	TRBJ2-1	TGTGCCAGCTCACCGAGCGCACTAAGTCCTCAGTACAATGAGCAGTTCTTC	CASSPSALSPQYNEQFF
few	TRBV24-1	NA	TRBJ2-1	TGTGCCACCGGAAACGGACAGTACAATGAGCAGTTCTTC	CATGNGQYNEQFF
many	TRBV5-1	NA	TRBJ2-5	TGCGCCAGCAGCTCTGACGGCTCGAACCACCAAGAGACCCAGTACTTC	CASSSDGSNHQETQYF
NA	TRBV6-1	NA	TRBJ2-2	TGTGCCAGCACCTCTCGTGGTAGCGTTACGAACACCGGGGAGCTGTTTTTT	CASTSRGSVTNTGELFF
NA	TRBV24-1	NA	TRBJ2-5	TGTGCCACCAGCGCGAAAGAGACCCAGTACTTC	CATSAKETQYF
few	TRBV10-3	NA	TRBJ2-3	TGTGCCATCAGTGAGCGGGATACGCAGTATTTT	CAISERDTQYF
few	TRBV30	NA	TRBJ2-2	TGTGCCTGGACCCCCCGGGGGAACACCGGGGAGCTGTTTTTT	CAWTPRGNTGELFF
many	TRBV10-3	NA	TRBJ2-1	TGTGCCATCAGTGAGGCTCTTATCGGTGAGCAGTTCTTC	CAISEALIGEQFF
many	TRBV29-1	TRBD2	TRBJ2-1	TGCAGCGTCCGGACTAGCGGGGGATACAATGAGCAGTTCTTC	CSVRTSGGYNEQFF
few	TRBV20-1	NA	TRBJ2-3	TGCAGTGCCTTGGGGGGCCACACAGATACGCAGTATTTT	CSALGGHTDTQYF
NA	TRBV11-2	TRBD2	TRBJ2-3	TGTGCCAGCAGCAAGGCGGGGCTAGCGGGGGGTCAGGCAGATACGCAGTATTTT	CASSKAGLAGGQADTQYF